This passage covers 7 T cell receptor beta chains from one sample sequenced in a study of glioma-infiltrating T cells after dendritic cell vaccination. Using immunoSEQ multiplex PCR, the repertoire was profiled, and TCRdb retains in-frame clones only, with some absent. Of 60,000 to 70,000 clones in the sample, approximately 78% are singletons; the top ten hold less than 9.5%. The sequenced sample was blood, obtained before dendritic cell vaccination. The receptor source for this set is a human donor with glioblastoma.

The V gene is TRBV7-2, the J gene TRBJ2-1; perhaps TRBD2 as D (7 bases). Trimming shortened V by 7 bases and J by 4 bases, and 17 bases separated the two germline ends. Looked up from germline, CDR1 is SGHTA and CDR2 is FQGNSA. The CDR3 runs to 15 residues. The CDR3 nucleotides read TGTGCCAGCACTTCCCGGAGGGGGGGGTACAATGAGCAGTTCTTC. It encodes CASTSRRGGYNEQFF.

The rearrangement links TRBV27 to TRBJ2-2; D uncertain. Germline assignment: CDR1 MNHEY and CDR2 SMNVEV (reference sequence). This CDR3 comprises 14 residues. Trimming shortened V by 5 bases and J by 0 bases, and 7 bases separated the two germline ends. CDR3 DNA: TGTGCCAGCAGTCTCCCAGCGAACACCGGGGAGCTGTTTTTT. Its protein product is CASSLPANTGELFF.

V and J are TRBV15 and TRBJ1-1; D remains ambiguous. The CDR3 runs 13 residues. Deletions cut 3 bases from V and 0 bases from J, with 5 bases between. The germline V gene has CDR1 LNHNV and CDR2 YYDKDF (reference sequence). Here the CDR3 reads CATSRPVNTEAFF. CDR3 nucleotide sequence: TGTGCCACCAGCAGGCCGGTGAACACTGAAGCTTTCTTT. Variable domain in full (rest from reference TRBV15 and TRBJ1-1): DAMVIQNPRYQVTQFGKPVTLSCSQTLNHNVMYWYQQKSSQAPKLLFHYYDKDFNNEADTPDNFQSRRPNTSFCFLDIRSPGLGDTAMYLCATSRPVNTEAFFGQGTRLTVV.

This clone was observed a handful of times. The chain uses TRBV5-4 and TRBJ1-3; 9 nucleotides match TRBD1. V dropped 2 bases and J dropped 2; count of bases not matched to a gene: 2. Per the germline V gene, CDR1 is SGHNT and CDR2 is YYREEE (reference sequence). There are 15 residues in the CDR3. The CDR3: CASSLQGAAGNTIYF. In DNA form, the CDR3 reads TGTGCCAGCAGCTTACAGGGGGCGGCTGGAAACACCATATATTTT.

The V and J genes are TRBV28 and TRBJ1-3; 10 positions agree with TRBD1. The CDR3 extends over 19 amino acids. V lost 4 bases, J lost 0 bases, and 12 bases stayed unmatched. CDR1 MDHEN and CDR2 SYDVKM come from the germline V gene. In DNA, the CDR3 is TGTGCCAGCAGTTCGCCCGTACTGGACAGGGGGTACTCTGGAAACACCATATATTTT. It encodes CASSSPVLDRGYSGNTIYF.

The rearrangement uses TRBV7-8 and TRBJ2-5, with 9 bases lining up with TRBD2. The DNA matches TRBJ2-7 better at its end, which makes the J call doubtful. The CDR3 loop spans 16 amino acids. Germline values: CDR1 SGHVS, CDR2 FQNEAQ. The CDR3 reads CASSFGASGVRDEQYF. The CDR3 region has the DNA TGTGCCAGCAGCTTTGGGGCTAGCGGGGTTAGGGACGAGCAGTACTTC.

The chain has TRBV6-6 and TRBJ1-2; D remains ambiguous. This CDR3 comprises 14 residues. The V gene lost 7 bases and the J gene lost 4 bases, with 16 bases spanning the gap. CDR1 is MNHNY and CDR2 is SVGAGI in the germline V gene (reference sequence). In DNA form, the CDR3 reads TGTGCCAGCAAGAATCCCGATCTCGGCTATGGCTACACCTTC. Residues: CASKNPDLGYGYTF.